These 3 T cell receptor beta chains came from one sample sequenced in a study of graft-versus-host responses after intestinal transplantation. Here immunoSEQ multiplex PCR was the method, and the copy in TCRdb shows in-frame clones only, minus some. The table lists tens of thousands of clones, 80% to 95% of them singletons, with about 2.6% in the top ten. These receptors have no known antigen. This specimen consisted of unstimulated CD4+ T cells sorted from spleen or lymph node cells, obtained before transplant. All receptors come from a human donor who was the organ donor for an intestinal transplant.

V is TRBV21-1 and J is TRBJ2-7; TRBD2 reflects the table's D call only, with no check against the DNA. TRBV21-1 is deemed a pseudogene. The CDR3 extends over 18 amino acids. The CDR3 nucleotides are TGTGCCAGCAGCAGAGGGGGGGGACTAGCGGGCCTCTCCTACGAGCAGTACTTC. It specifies CASSRGGGLAGLSYEQYF.

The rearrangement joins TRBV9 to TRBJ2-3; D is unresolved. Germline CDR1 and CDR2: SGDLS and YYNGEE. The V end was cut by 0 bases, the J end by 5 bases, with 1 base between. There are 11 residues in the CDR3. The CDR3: CASSVEDTQYF. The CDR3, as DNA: TGTGCCAGCAGCGTAGAAGATACGCAGTATTTT.

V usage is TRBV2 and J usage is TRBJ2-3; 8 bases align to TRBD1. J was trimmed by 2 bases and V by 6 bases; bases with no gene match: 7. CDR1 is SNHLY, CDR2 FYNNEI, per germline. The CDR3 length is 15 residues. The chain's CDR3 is CASRETGEPTDTQYF. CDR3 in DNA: TGTGCCAGCAGGGAGACAGGGGAACCCACAGATACGCAGTATTTT.